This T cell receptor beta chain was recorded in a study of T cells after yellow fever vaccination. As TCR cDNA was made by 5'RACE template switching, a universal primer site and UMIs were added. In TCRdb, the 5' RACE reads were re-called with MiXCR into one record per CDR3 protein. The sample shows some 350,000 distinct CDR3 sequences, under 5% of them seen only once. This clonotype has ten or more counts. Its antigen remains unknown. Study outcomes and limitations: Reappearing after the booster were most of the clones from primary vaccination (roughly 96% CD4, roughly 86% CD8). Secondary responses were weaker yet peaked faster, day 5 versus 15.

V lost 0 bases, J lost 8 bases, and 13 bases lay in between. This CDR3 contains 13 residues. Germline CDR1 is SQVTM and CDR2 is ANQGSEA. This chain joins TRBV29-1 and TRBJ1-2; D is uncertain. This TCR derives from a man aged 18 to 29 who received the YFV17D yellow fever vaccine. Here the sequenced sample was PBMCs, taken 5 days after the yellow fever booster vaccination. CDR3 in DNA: TGCAGCGTTGAAGAATGGACCTCCCGGGGCTACACCTTC. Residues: CSVEEWTSRGYTF.